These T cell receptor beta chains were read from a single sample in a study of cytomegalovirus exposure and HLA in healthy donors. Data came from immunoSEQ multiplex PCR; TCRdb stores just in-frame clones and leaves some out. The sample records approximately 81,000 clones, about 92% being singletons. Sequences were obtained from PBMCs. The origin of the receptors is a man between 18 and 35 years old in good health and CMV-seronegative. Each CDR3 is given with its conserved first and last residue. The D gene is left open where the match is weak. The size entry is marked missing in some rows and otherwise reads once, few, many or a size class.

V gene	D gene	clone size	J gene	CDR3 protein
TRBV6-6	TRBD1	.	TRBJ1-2	CASSSQYRDRYGYTF
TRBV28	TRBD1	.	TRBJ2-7	CASTKEYGQGAMYEQYF
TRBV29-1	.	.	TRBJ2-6	CSVIQGIVTSGANVLTF
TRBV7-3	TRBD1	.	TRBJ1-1	CASSFTGGGTEAFF
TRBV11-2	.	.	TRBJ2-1	CASSLFPGELSYNEQFF
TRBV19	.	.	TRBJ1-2	CASSQTGYGYTF
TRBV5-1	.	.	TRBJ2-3	CASSWTPPVREADTQYF
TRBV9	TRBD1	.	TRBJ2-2	CASSLQGGGTGELFF
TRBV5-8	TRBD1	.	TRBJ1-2	CASSFSGGGDGYTF
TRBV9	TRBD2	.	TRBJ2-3	CASSTGLAGPTDTQYF
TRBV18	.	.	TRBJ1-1	CASSPSGRKGTEAFF
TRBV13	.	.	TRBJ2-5	CASRTNLQETQYF
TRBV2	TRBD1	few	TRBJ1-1	CASGGQGIEAFF
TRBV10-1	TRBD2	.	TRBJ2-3	CASSSRLTSGGSDTQYF
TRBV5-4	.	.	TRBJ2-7	CASSPTAGVTYEQYF
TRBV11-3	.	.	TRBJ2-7	CASSLVSSYYEQYF
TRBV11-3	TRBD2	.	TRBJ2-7	CASSFDSRLAGFYEQYF
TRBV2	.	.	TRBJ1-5	CASSGTTSGQDQPQHF
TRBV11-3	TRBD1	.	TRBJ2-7	CASSLGGTGGLDEQYF
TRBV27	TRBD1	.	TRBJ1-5	CASSLLGRVSSGGTGNQPQHF
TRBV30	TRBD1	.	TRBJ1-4	CAWSVWDSNEKLFF
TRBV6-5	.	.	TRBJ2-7	CASSYLLKGPYEQYF
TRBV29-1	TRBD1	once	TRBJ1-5	CSVGTGGIEQPQHF
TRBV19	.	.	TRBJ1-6	CARNYREINSPLHF
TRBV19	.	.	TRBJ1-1	CASSIAGGATEAFF
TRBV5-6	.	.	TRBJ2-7	CASSLTSGTSRGSYEQYF
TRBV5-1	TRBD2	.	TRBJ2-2	CASSSTSGRAGELFF
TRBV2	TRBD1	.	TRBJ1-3	CASSLQGALSGNTIYF
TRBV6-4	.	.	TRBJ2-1	CASSGQGNSNEQFF
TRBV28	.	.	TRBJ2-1	CASSLRLVWDEQFF
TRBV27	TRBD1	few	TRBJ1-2	CASSLDRGTANYGYTF
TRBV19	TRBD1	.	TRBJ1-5	CASSHRGLDNQPQHF
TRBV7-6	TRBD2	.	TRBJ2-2	CASSLVSGRQSGELFF
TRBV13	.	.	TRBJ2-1	CASSPRVEQFF
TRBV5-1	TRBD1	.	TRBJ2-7	CASSLAGQGIPYEQYF